This T cell receptor beta chain was captured by sequencing in a study of blood T cells in healthy people across ages. Study conclusions and caveats: Strongly correlated with naive T cell percentage was TCR beta diversity.

The donors, aged about 6 to 100, were healthy Caucasians from Russia. In regard to this clonotype: What it binds is unknown.

V shed 7 bases and J 8 bases; nucleotides not matched to a gene: 10. CDR3 length equals 15 residues. CDR1 is MDHEN, CDR2 SYDVKM, per germline. Next came a second PCR, run for about 6 to 11 cycles, which used a sample-barcoded 5' primer along with a J-beta primer mix. Tagging of each cDNA molecule was performed by a template-switch adaptor with 12 random nucleotides. MiXCR was run by TCRdb on the 5' RACE reads, yielding one entry per CDR3 protein. The sample has approximately 400,000 distinct CDR3 sequences; about 55% are singletons. V and J are TRBV28 and TRBJ2-1; 11 bases match TRBD2. This receptor was identified in a man in his fifties or sixties in good health. The material sequenced was blood. In nucleotides, the CDR3 is TGTGCCAGCAACTTAGCGGGGGGGCGGGTTTATGAGCAGTTCTTC. Amino acids: CASNLAGGRVYEQFF. Full variable domain (outside the CDR3, taken from reference TRBV28 and TRBJ2-1): DVKVTQSSRYLVKRTGEKVFLECVQDMDHENMFWYRQDPGLGLRLIYFSYDVKMKEKGDIPEGYSVSREKKERFSLILESASTNQTSMYLCASNLAGGRVYEQFFGPGTRLTVL.